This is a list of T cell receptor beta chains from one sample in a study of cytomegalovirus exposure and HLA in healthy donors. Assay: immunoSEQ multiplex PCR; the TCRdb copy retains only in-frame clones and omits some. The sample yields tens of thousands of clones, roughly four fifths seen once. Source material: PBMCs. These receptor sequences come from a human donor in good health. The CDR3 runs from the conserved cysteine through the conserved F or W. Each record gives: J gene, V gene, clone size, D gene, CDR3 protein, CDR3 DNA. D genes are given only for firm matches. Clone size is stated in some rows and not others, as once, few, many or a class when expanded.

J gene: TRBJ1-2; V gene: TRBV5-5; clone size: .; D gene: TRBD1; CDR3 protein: CASSEDGQVYGYTF; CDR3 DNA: TGTGCCAGCAGCGAAGATGGACAGGTCTATGGCTACACCTTC
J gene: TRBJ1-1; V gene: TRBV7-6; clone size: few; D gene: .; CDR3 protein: CASSLSPQGNTEAFF; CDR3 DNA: TGTGCCAGCAGCCTTTCGCCACAGGGGAACACTGAAGCTTTCTTT
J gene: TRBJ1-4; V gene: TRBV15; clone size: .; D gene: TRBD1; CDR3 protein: CATSRYVGQGEKLFF; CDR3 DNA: TGTGCCACCAGCCGGTACGTGGGACAGGGGGAAAAACTGTTTTTT
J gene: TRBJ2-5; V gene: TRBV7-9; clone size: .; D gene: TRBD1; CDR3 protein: CASSPGGRGETQYF; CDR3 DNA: TGTGCCAGCAGCCCAGGGGGCCGTGGAGAGACCCAGTACTTC
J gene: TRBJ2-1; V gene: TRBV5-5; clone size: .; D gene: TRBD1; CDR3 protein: CASSLAVGIRGISNEQFF; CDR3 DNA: TGTGCCAGCAGCTTGGCCGTCGGTATCAGGGGGATTAGCAATGAGCAGTTCTTC
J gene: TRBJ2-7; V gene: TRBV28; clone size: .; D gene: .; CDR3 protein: CASSASGTRAYEQYF; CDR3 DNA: TGTGCCAGCAGTGCATCCGGGACACGGGCCTACGAGCAGTACTTC
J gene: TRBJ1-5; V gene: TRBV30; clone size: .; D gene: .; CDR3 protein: CAWRDLQGMNQPQHF; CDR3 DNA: TGTGCCTGGAGAGATCTTCAGGGAATGAATCAGCCCCAGCATTTT
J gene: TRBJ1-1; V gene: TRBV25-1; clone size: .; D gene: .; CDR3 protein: CASSVSRNLGTEAFF; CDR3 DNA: TGTGCCAGCAGTGTCAGCAGGAATCTCGGCACTGAAGCTTTCTTT
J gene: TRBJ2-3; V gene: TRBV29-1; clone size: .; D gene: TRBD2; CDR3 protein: CSVTPGLAGRTDTQYF; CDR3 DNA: TGCAGCGTGACCCCCGGACTAGCGGGGCGCACAGATACGCAGTATTTT
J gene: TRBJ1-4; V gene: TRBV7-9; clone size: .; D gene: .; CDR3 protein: CASSLGAIEKLFF; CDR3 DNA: TGTGCCAGCAGCCTAGGGGCAATAGAAAAACTGTTTTTT
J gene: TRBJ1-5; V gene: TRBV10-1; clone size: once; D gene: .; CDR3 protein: CASSGLLRRRHNQPQHF; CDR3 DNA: TGCGCCAGCAGTGGCCTCTTGCGGAGGAGGCATAATCAGCCCCAGCATTTT
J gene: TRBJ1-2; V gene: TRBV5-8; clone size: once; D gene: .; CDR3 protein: CASSFWGGANYGYTF; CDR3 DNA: TGTGCCAGCAGCTTTTGGGGCGGCGCTAACTATGGCTACACCTTC
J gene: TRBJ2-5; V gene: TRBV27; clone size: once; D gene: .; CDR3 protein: CASSRLGGSFSETQYF; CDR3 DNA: TGTGCCAGCAGCCGCCTTGGGGGGAGCTTTTCAGAGACCCAGTACTTC
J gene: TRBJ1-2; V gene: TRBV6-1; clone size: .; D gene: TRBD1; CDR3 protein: CASSEVPGTGGFSNYGYTF; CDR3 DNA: TGTGCCAGCAGTGAAGTCCCCGGGACAGGGGGCTTCTCTAACTATGGCTACACCTTC
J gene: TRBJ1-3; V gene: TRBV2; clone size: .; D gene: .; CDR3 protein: CASTRLSSGNTIYF; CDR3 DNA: TGTGCCAGCACTCGTCTTTCCTCTGGAAACACCATATATTTT
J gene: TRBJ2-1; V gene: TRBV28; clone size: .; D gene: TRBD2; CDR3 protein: CASRPGLAGYNEQFF; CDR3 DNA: TGTGCCAGCAGACCGGGACTAGCGGGCTACAATGAGCAGTTCTTC
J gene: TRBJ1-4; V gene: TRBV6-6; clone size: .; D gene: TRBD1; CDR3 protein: CASTRVGTAINEKLFF; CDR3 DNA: TGTGCCAGCACCCGAGTTGGGACAGCAATTAATGAAAAACTGTTTTTT
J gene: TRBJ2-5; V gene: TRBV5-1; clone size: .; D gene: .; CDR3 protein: CASSLGGSLQETQYF; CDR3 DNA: TGCGCCAGCAGCTTGGGGGGCTCCCTACAAGAGACCCAGTACTTC
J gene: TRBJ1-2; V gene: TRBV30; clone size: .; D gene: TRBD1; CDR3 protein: CAWGDSYGYTF; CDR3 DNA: TGTGCCTGGGGGGACAGCTATGGCTACACCTTC
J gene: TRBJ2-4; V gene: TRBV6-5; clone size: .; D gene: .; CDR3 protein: CASNSGSSLNIQYF; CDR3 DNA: TGTGCCAGCAATTCGGGATCCTCACTAAACATTCAGTACTTC
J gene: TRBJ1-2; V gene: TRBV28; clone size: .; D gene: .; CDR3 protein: CASSFSGVGYTF; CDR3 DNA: TGTGCCAGCAGTTTCTCGGGGGTTGGCTACACCTTC
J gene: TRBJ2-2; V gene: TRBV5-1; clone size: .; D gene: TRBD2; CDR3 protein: CASSLELADTRELFF; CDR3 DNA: TGCGCCAGCAGCTTGGAACTAGCGGACACCAGGGAGCTGTTTTTT
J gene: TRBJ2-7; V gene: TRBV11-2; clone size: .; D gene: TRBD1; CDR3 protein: CASRPTGGRIEQYF; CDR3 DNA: TGTGCCAGCAGACCGACAGGGGGCAGAATCGAGCAGTACTTC
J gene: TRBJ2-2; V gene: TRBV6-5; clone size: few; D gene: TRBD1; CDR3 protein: CASSYKGARTGELFF; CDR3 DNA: TGTGCCAGCAGTTACAAGGGGGCGCGGACCGGGGAGCTGTTTTTT
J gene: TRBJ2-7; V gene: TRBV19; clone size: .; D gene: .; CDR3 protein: CASSIDSFYEQYF; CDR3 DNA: TGTGCCAGTAGTATTGACAGCTTCTACGAGCAGTACTTC
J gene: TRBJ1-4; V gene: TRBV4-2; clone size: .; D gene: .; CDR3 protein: CASSQELATGTPHLDKLFF; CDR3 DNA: TGTGCCAGCAGCCAAGAGTTGGCCACAGGGACACCACATTTGGACAAACTGTTTTTT
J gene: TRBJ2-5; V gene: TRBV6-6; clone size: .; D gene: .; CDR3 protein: CASNVIGETQYF; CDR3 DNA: TGTGCCAGCAACGTCATCGGGGAGACCCAGTACTTC
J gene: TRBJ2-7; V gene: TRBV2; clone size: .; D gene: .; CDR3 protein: CASIRNWDWGNYEQYF; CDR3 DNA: TGTGCCAGCATAAGAAACTGGGACTGGGGCAACTACGAGCAGTACTTC
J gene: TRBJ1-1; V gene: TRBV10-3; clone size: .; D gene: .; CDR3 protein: CAIRSSGDTEAFF; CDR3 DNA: TGTGCCATCAGATCGTCCGGGGACACTGAAGCTTTCTTT
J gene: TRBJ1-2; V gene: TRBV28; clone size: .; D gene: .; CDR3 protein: CASRPSGPGGYTF; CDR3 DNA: TGTGCCAGCAGACCTTCAGGGCCAGGAGGCTACACCTTC
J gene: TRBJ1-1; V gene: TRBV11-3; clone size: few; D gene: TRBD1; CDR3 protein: CASSSGGADTEAFF; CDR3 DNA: TGTGCCAGCAGCTCAGGGGGCGCCGACACTGAAGCTTTCTTT
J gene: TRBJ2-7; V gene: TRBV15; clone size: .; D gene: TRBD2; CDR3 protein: CATSTSTGLEYEQYF; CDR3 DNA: TGTGCCACCAGCACCTCCACGGGACTAGAGTACGAGCAGTACTTC
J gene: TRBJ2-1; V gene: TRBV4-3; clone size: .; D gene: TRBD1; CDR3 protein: CASSQQGAGYNEQFF; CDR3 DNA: TGCGCCAGCAGCCAACAGGGGGCTGGGTACAATGAGCAGTTCTTC
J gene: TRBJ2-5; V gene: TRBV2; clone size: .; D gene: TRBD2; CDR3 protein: CASSEYTGSTSGAQYF; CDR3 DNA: TGTGCCAGCAGTGAATATACCGGGTCGACTAGCGGAGCCCAGTACTTC
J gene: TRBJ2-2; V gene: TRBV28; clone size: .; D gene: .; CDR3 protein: CASSLDSPNTGELFF; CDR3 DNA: TGTGCCAGCAGTTTAGATAGTCCGAACACCGGGGAGCTGTTTTTT
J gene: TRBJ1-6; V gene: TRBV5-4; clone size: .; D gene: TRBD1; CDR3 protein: CASSRGTGDYNSPLHF; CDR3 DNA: TGTGCCAGCAGCCGCGGGACAGGGGATTATAATTCACCCCTCCACTTT
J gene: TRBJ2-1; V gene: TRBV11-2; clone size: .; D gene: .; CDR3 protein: CASSLVGGSTYNEQFF; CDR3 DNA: TGTGCCAGCAGCTTAGTGGGGGGTTCGACCTACAATGAGCAGTTCTTC
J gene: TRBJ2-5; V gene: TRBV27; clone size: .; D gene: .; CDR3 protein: CASRVRETQYF; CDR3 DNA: TGTGCCAGCCGGGTGCGAGAGACCCAGTACTTC
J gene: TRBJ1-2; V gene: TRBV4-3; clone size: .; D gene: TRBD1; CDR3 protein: CASSQAGQGLRGHTF; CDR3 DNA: TGCGCCAGCAGCCAAGCGGGACAGGGCCTTCGGGGCCACACCTTC
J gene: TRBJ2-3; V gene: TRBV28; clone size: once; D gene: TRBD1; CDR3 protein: CASRITGDTDTQYF; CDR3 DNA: TGTGCCAGCAGAATAACAGGGGACACAGATACGCAGTATTTT
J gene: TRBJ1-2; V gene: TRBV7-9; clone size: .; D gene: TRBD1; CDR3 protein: CASSQLRDRQIYGYTF; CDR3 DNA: TGTGCCAGCAGCCAACTCCGGGACAGGCAAATCTATGGCTACACCTTC
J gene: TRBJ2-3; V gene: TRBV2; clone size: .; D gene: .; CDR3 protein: CASSEWDFGVADTQYF; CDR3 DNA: TGTGCCAGCAGTGAATGGGATTTCGGGGTAGCAGATACGCAGTATTTT
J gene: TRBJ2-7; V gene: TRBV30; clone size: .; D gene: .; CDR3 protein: CAWSVSGYEQYF; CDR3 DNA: TGTGCCTGGAGTGTATCGGGCTACGAGCAGTACTTC
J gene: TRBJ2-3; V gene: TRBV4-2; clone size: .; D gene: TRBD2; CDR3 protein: CASSQVSSGYSDTQYF; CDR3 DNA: TGTGCCAGCAGCCAAGTGAGTAGCGGGTATTCAGATACGCAGTATTTT
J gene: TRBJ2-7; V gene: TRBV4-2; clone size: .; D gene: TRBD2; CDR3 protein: CASSQDSLGLAGEHYEQYF; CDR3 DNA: TGTGCCAGCAGCCAAGATAGTTTGGGACTAGCGGGAGAGCATTACGAGCAGTACTTC
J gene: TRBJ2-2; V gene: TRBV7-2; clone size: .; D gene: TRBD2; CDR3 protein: CASRGVAGGVGELFF; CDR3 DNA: TGTGCCAGCAGAGGGGTAGCGGGAGGGGTCGGGGAGCTGTTTTTT
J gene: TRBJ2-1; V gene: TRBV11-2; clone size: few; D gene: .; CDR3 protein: CASSFRGRARSNEQFF; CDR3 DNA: TGTGCCAGCAGCTTCCGAGGGCGAGCACGGTCCAATGAGCAGTTCTTC
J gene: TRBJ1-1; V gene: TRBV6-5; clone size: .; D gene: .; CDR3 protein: CASSPRTANTEAFF; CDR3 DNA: TGTGCCAGCAGTCCACGGACAGCGAACACTGAAGCTTTCTTT
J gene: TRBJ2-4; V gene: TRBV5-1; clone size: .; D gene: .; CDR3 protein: CASGEQGRNIQYF; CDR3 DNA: TGCGCCAGCGGCGAACAGGGACGAAACATTCAGTACTTC
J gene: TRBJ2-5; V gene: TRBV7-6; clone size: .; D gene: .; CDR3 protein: CASSLGLGETQYF; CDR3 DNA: TGTGCCAGCAGCTTAGGTCTAGGAGAGACCCAGTACTTC
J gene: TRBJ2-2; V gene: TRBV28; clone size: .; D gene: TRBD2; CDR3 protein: CASRRIRGRGPGELFF; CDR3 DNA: TGTGCCAGCCGACGGATACGGGGGAGGGGACCCGGGGAGCTGTTTTTT
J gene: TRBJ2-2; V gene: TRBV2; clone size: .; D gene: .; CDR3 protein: CASRGTRRGAGELFF; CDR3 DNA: TGTGCCAGCAGGGGGACCCGGCGGGGCGCCGGGGAGCTGTTTTTT
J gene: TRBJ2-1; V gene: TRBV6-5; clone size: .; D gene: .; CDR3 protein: CASSSRGGDSYNEQFF; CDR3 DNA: TGTGCCAGCAGTTCGCGGGGCGGAGACTCCTACAATGAGCAGTTCTTC
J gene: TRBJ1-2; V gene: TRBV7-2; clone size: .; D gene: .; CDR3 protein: CASSLGGGGMLNYGYTF; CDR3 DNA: TGTGCCAGCAGCTTAGGGGGCGGGGGGATGTTGAACTATGGCTACACCTTC
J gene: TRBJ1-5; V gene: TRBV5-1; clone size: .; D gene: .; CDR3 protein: CASSLTGNQPQHF; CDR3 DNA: TGCGCCAGCAGCTTGACGGGCAATCAGCCCCAGCATTTT
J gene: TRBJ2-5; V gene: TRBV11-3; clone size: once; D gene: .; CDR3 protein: CASSLVRGETQYF; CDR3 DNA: TGTGCCAGCAGCTTAGTCAGGGGAGAGACCCAGTACTTC
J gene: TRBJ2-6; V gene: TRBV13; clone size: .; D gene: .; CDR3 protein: CVSSSSGANVLTF; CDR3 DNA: TGTGTCAGCAGCTCGTCTGGGGCCAACGTCCTGACTTTC
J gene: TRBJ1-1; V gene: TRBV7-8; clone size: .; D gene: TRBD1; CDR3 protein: CASSGTVLTEAFF; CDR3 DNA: TGTGCCAGCAGCGGGACAGTACTAACTGAAGCTTTCTTT